A single sample gave rise to the 14 T cell receptor beta chains below, sequenced in a study of blood T cell repertoires in COVID-19. Here immunoSEQ multiplex PCR was the method, and the copy in TCRdb shows in-frame clones only, minus some. The sample gives a few hundred thousand clones, 82% of which show up once; under 8.5% is in the top ten. The sequenced material came from peripheral blood. The receptors stem from a woman of 80 years or more with COVID-19, enrolled during active disease.

The V gene is TRBV11-2, the J gene TRBJ1-1; 7 positions agree with TRBD1. The CDR3 spans 14 residues. Trimming removed 3 bases from V and 9 bases from J; junction bases left unmatched: 10. Germline CDR1 SGHAT, CDR2 FQNNGV. CDR3 sequence: CASSLVGTDLKAFF. The CDR3 DNA reads as TGTGCCAGCAGCTTGGTTGGGACAGATCTTAAAGCTTTCTTT. Drawing the rest from reference TRBV11-2 and TRBJ1-1, the complete variable domain is EAGVAQSPRYKIIEKRQSVAFWCNPISGHATLYWYQQILGQGPKLLIQFQNNGVVDDSQLPKDRFSAERLKGVDSTLKIQPAKLEDSAVYLCASSLVGTDLKAFFGQGTRLTVV.

V usage is TRBV2 and J usage is TRBJ1-2; weak D call: TRBD1 (6 bases). This CDR3 contains 13 residues. Deletions cut 6 bases from V and 6 bases from J, with 14 bases between. CDR1 and CDR2 from the germline V gene are SNHLY and FYNNEI. CDR3 in amino acids: CASRAQGIDGYTF. CDR3 DNA: TGTGCCAGCAGAGCCCAGGGGATAGATGGCTACACCTTC.

The rearrangement joins TRBV30 to TRBJ1-4; the D is unclear. From germline, CDR1 is GTSNPN and CDR2 SVGIG (reference sequence). V gave up 4 bases and J gave up 7 bases, with 7 bases separating them. This CDR3 spans 11 amino acids. This CDR3 is CAWKRSEKLFF. In nucleotides, the CDR3 is TGTGCCTGGAAGAGAAGTGAAAAACTGTTTTTT. The variable domain in full, with the rest retrieved from reference TRBV30 and TRBJ1-4, is SQTIHQWPATLVQPVGSPLSLECTVEGTSNPNLYWYRQAAGRGLQLLFYSVGIGQISSEVPQNLSASRPQDRQFILSSKKLLLSDSGFYLCAWKRSEKLFFGSGTQLSVL.

The DNA of the CDR3 is TGTGCCAGTAGTATAAAGCTCACTAGCGGGGGGACATATAGCACAGATACGCAGTATTTT. Translation: CASSIKLTSGGTYSTDTQYF. The V and J genes are TRBV19 and TRBJ2-3; TRBD2 agrees at 12 bases. Per germline, CDR1 LNHDA and CDR2 SQIVND (reference sequence). The CDR3 has 20 residues. V was clipped by 2 bases and J by 0 bases; unmatched bases: 12. The full variable domain, with the rest looked up from reference TRBV19 and TRBJ2-3, is DGGITQSPKYLFRKEGQNVTLSCEQNLNHDAMYWYRQDPGQGLRLIYYSQIVNDFQKGDIAEGYSVSREKKESFPLTVTSAQKNPTAFYLCASSIKLTSGGTYSTDTQYFGPGTRLTVL.

The chain joins TRBV5-1 to TRBJ1-2, with D perhaps TRBD1 (6 bases). The germline V gene encodes CDR1 SGHRS and CDR2 YFSETQ. The length of the CDR3 is 13 residues. Trimming removed 4 bases at V and 7 bases at J, with 14 bases between. The CDR3 spells CASSVRGWAGYTF. The CDR3 coding sequence is TGCGCCAGCAGCGTTAGGGGGTGGGCTGGCTACACCTTC. The full variable domain, with the rest looked up from reference TRBV5-1 and TRBJ1-2, is KAGVTQTPRYLIKTRGQQVTLSCSPISGHRSVSWYQQTPGQGLQFLFEYFSETQRNKGNFPGRFSGRQFSNSRSEMNVSTLELGDSALYLCASSVRGWAGYTFGSGTRLTVV.

The chain combines TRBV7-3 with TRBJ1-1, with TRBD1 as a possible D gene (6 bases). The CDR3 is 14 amino acids. CDR1 and CDR2 (germline): SGHTA, FQGTGA. Trimming removed 5 bases at V and 5 bases at J, with 15 bases between. CDR3 bases: TGTGCCAGCAGCCTCACACAGGGATTGACTGAAGCTTTCTTT. It translates to CASSLTQGLTEAFF.

This chain uses TRBV30 with TRBJ1-2, with TRBD1 matching over 8 bases. V shed 1 base, J shed 4 bases, and the junction held 5 bases outside the gene matches. Germline V gives CDR1 GTSNPN, CDR2 SVGIG (reference sequence). CDR3 length equals 14 residues. CDR3 in amino acids: CAWSAGQAAYGYTF. The CDR3 nucleotides read TGTGCCTGGAGTGCGGGACAGGCCGCCTATGGCTACACCTTC.

This chain uses TRBV7-2 with TRBJ2-4; 14 nucleotides agree with TRBD2. Germline V gene sequence: CDR1 SGHTA, CDR2 FQGNSA. With V trimmed by 5 bases and J by 7 bases, 10 bases remained unmatched. The CDR3 consists of 17 residues. CDR3 coding DNA: TGTGCCAGCAGCCCCAGACTAGCGGGAGGGCTCGGGAACATTCAGTACTTC. It translates to CASSPRLAGGLGNIQYF.

The chain employs TRBV11-1 and TRBJ2-5; TRBD2 might be the D (6 bases). Per germline, CDR1 SGHAT and CDR2 FQDESV (reference sequence). The V and J ends lost 5 bases and 2 bases respectively, with 12 bases between them. This CDR3 has 14 amino acids. The CDR3 region is CASSPRTKQETQYF. CDR3 sequence (DNA): TGTGCCAGCAGCCCGAGGACTAAGCAAGAGACCCAGTACTTC.

This chain uses TRBV7-2 with TRBJ1-2; 10 nucleotides match TRBD1. Unmatched junction bases numbered 6, after V lost 5 bases and J lost 0 bases. Germline V gene sequence: CDR1 SGHTA, CDR2 FQGNSA. This CDR3 region has 16 residues. The CDR3 bases are TGTGCCAGCAGCCCAGGGACAGGGGCTTCTAACTATGGCTACACCTTC. Protein sequence: CASSPGTGASNYGYTF.

The V gene is TRBV30, the J gene TRBJ2-1, with D maybe TRBD1 (5 bases). Germline-derived CDR1 and CDR2 are GTSNPN and SVGIG (reference sequence). The CDR3 runs 17 residues. Trimming removed 1 base from V and 0 bases from J, with 16 bases in between. CDR3 sequence: CAWSGQQGRSSYNEQFF. CDR3 in DNA: TGTGCCTGGAGTGGACAGCAGGGAAGGAGCTCCTACAATGAGCAGTTCTTC.

The rearrangement uses TRBV30 and TRBJ1-1; possible D gene TRBD1, 5 bases. V was shortened by 3 bases and J by 6 bases, with 14 bases between the two germline ends. Germline V gene data show CDR1 as GTSNPN and CDR2 as SVGIG (reference sequence). This CDR3 is built from 13 residues. In DNA, the CDR3 is TGTGCCTGGAGAAGGGGAACGAAGGCTGAAGCTTTCTTT. This codes for CAWRRGTKAEAFF.

The chain links TRBV5-1 to TRBJ1-4; D may be TRBD1 (6 bases). Germline loops: CDR1 SGHRS, CDR2 YFSETQ. The CDR3 is made up of 16 amino acids. V was cut by 4 bases and J by 7 bases, with 20 bases left in between. The CDR3, as DNA: TGCGCCAGCAGCCCAGCGACAGGCACAGGTAGTGAAAAACTGTTTTTT. Translated, it gives CASSPATGTGSEKLFF.

V gene TRBV19 combines with J gene TRBJ1-1, with 8 positions matching TRBD1. The CDR3 sequence is 17 residues long. From germline, CDR1 is LNHDA and CDR2 SQIVND (reference sequence). The V and J ends lost 4 bases and 0 bases, in that order; junction bases with no gene match: 10. The CDR3 spells CASSRGRTGTMNTEAFF. In DNA form, the CDR3 reads TGTGCCAGTAGTAGGGGAAGGACAGGGACCATGAACACTGAAGCTTTCTTT. Based on the CDR3 plus reference TRBV19 and TRBJ1-1, the full variable domain is DGGITQSPKYLFRKEGQNVTLSCEQNLNHDAMYWYRQDPGQGLRLIYYSQIVNDFQKGDIAEGYSVSREKKESFPLTVTSAQKNPTAFYLCASSRGRTGTMNTEAFFGQGTRLTVV.